What follows is one TCR beta chain and its context. The sample originates from a study of blood T cell repertoires in COVID-19. Study-level background: Some COVID-19 samples were acute and others convalescent; all came from the United States, Italy and Spain. Sources were T cells, B-cell-depleted T cells, or PBMCs; the material itself was cDNA or gDNA.

V was clipped by 4 bases and J by 4 bases; unmatched bases: 12. The CDR3 spans 19 residues. The germline V gene encodes CDR1 SGHTA and CDR2 FQGNSA. Measured with immunoSEQ multiplex PCR; TCRdb has only the in-frame clones, and not every one. Among about 200,000 clones listed, more than 85% were seen once. This chain links TRBV7-2 with TRBJ2-6; 11 bases agree with TRBD2. The specimen sequenced was peripheral blood. The clonotype comes from a man aged 55 to 69 with acute or convalescent COVID-19. CDR3 coding DNA: TGTGCCAGCAGCTCCTTAGCGGGGGGGCTTTTAGCCGGGGCCAACGTCCTGACTTTC. It is translated as CASSSLAGGLLAGANVLTF.